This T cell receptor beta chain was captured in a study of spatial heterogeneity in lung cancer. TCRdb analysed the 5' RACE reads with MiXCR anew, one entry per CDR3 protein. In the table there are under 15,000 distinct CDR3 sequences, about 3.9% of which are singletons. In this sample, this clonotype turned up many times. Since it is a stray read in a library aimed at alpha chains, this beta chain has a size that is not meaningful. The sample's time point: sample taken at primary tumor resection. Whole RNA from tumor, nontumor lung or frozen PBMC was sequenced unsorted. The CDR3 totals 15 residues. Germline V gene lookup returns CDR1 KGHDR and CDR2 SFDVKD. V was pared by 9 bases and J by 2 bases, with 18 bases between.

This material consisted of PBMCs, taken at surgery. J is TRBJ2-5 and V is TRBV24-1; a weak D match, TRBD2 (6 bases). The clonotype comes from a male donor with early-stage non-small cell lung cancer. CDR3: CATGHGWEEQETQYF. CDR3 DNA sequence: TGTGCCACCGGACACGGGTGGGAGGAACAAGAGACCCAGTACTTC.